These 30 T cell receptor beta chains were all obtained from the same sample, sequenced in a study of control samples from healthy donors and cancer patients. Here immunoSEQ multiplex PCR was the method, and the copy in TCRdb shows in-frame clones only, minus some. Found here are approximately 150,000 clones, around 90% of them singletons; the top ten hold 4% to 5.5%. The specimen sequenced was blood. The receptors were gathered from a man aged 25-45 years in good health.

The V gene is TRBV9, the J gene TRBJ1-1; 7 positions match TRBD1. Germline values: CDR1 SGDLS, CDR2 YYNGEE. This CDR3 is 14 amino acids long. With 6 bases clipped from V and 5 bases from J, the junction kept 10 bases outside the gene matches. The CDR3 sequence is CASNQPTGRTEAFF. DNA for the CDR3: TGTGCCAGCAACCAACCGACAGGGAGGACTGAAGCTTTCTTT.

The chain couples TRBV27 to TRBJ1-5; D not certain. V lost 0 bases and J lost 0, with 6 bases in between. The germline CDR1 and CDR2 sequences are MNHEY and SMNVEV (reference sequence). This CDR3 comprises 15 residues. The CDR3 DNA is TGTGCCAGCAGTTTATCAGGAGGTAGCAATCAGCCCCAGCATTTT. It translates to CASSLSGGSNQPQHF.

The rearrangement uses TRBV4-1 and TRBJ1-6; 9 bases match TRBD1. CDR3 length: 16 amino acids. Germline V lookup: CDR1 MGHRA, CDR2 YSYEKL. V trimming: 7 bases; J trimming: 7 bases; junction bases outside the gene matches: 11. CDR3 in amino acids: CASKTFADRGNSPLHF. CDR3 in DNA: TGCGCCAGCAAAACATTCGCGGACAGGGGAAATTCACCCCTCCACTTT.

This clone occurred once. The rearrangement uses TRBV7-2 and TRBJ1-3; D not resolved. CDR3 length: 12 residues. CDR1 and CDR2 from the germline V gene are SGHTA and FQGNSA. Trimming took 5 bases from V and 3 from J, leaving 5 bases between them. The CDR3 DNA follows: TGTGCCAGCAGCCCTAATGGAAACACCATATATTTT. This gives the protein CASSPNGNTIYF.

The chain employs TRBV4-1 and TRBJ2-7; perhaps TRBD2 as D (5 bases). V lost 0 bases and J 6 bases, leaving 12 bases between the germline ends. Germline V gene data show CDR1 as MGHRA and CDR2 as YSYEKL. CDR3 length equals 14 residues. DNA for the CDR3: TGCGCCAGCAGCCAAGATTTGGGAGCCTCCGAGCAGTACTTC. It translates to CASSQDLGASEQYF.

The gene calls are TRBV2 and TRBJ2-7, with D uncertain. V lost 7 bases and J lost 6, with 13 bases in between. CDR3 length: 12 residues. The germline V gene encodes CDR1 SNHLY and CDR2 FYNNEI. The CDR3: CASKRQAPEQYF. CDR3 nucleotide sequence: TGTGCCAGCAAGAGGCAGGCCCCCGAGCAGTACTTC.

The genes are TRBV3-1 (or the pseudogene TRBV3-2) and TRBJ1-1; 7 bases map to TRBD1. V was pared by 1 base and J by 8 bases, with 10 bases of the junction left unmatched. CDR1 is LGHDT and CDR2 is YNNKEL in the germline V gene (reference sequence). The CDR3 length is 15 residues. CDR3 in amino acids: CASSQGTGAPMEAFF. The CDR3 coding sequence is TGTGCCAGCAGCCAAGGGACAGGAGCCCCTATGGAAGCTTTCTTT.

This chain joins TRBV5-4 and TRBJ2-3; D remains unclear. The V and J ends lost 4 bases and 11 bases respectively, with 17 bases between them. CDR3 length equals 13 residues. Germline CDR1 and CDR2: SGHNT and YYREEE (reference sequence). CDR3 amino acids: CASSPPDRLGQYF. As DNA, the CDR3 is TGTGCCAGCAGCCCCCCGGACCGATTAGGGCAGTATTTT.

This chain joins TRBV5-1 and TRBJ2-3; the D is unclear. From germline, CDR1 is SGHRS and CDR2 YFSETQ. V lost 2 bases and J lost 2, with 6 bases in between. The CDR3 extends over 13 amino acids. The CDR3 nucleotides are TGCGCCAGCAGCTTCCGAGACACAGATACGCAGTATTTT. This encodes CASSFRDTDTQYF.

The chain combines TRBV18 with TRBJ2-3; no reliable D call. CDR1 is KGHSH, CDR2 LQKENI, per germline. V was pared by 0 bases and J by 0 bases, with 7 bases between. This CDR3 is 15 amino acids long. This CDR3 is CASSPPGKSTDTQYF. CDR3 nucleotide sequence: TGTGCCAGCTCACCACCGGGAAAAAGCACAGATACGCAGTATTTT.

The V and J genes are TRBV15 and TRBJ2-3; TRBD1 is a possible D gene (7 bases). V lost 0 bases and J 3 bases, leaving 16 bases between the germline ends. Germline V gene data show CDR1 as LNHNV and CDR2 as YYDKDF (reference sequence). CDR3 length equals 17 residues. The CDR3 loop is CATSRDVGGTATDTQYF. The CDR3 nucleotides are TGTGCCACCAGCAGAGATGTGGGCGGGACAGCGACAGATACGCAGTATTTT.

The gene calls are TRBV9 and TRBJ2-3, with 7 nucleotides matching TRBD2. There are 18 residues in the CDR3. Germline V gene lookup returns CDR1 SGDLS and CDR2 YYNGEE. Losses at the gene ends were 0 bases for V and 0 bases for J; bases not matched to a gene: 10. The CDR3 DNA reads TGTGCCAGCAGCGTAGGGGGAGGGAGCATGGGTAGCACAGATACGCAGTATTTT. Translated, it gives CASSVGGGSMGSTDTQYF.

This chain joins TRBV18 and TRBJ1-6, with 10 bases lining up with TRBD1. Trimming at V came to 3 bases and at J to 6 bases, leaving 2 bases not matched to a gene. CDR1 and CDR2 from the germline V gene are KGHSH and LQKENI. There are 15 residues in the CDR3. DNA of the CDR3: TGTGCCAGCTCACCCGGGACAGGGGTTAATTCACCCCTCCACTTT. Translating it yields CASSPGTGVNSPLHF.

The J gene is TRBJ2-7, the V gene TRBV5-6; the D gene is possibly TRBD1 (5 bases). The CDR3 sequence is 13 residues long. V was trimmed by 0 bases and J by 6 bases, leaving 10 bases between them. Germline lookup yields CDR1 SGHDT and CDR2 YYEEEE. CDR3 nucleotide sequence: TGTGCCAGCAGCTTGGTTTATGGGGCCGAGCAGTACTTC. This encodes CASSLVYGAEQYF. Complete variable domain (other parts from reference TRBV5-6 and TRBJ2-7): DAGVTQSPTHLIKTRGQQVTLRCSPKSGHDTVSWYQQALGQGPQFIFQYYEEEERQRGNFPDRFSGHQFPNYSSELNVNALLLGDSALYLCASSLVYGAEQYFGPGTRLTVT.

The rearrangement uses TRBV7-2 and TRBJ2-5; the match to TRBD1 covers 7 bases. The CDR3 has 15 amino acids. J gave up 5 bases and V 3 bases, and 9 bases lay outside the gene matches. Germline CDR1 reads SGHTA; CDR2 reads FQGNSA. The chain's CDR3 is CASSFGGQVGETQYF. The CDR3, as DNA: TGTGCCAGCAGCTTTGGAGGACAGGTTGGGGAGACCCAGTACTTC.

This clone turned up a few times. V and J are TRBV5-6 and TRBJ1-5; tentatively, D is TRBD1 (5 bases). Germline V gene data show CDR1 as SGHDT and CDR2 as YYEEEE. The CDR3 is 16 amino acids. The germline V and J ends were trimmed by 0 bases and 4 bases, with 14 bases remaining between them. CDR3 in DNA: TGTGCCAGCAGCTTGGGGGGCGGGAATGTTAATCAGCCCCAGCATTTT. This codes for CASSLGGGNVNQPQHF.

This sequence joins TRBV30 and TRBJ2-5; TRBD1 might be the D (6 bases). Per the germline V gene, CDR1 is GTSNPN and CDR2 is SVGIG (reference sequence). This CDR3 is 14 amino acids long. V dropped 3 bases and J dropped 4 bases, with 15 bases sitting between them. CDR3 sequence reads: CAWRELIGGETQYF. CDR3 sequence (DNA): TGTGCCTGGAGGGAACTTATAGGGGGAGAGACCCAGTACTTC.

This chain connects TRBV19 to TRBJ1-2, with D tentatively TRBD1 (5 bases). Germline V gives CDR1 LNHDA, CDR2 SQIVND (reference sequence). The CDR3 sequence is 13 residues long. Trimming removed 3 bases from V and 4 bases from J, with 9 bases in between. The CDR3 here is CASSMGLLYGYTF. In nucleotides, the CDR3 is TGTGCCAGTAGTATGGGGCTGCTCTATGGCTACACCTTC. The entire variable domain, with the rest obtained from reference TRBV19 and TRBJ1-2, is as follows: DGGITQSPKYLFRKEGQNVTLSCEQNLNHDAMYWYRQDPGQGLRLIYYSQIVNDFQKGDIAEGYSVSREKKESFPLTVTSAQKNPTAFYLCASSMGLLYGYTFGSGTRLTVV.

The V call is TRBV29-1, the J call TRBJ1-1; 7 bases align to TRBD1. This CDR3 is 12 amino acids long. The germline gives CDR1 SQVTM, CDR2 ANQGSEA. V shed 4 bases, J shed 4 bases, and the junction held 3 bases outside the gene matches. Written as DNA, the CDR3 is TGCAGCGTTGGAACAGGGGTCACTGAAGCTTTCTTT. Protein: CSVGTGVTEAFF.

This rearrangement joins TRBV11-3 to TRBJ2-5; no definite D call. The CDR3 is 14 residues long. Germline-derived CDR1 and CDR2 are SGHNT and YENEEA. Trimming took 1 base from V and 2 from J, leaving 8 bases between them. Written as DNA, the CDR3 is TGTGCCAGCAGCTTAGTCGGCCCGCAAGAGACCCAGTACTTC. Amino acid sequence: CASSLVGPQETQYF.

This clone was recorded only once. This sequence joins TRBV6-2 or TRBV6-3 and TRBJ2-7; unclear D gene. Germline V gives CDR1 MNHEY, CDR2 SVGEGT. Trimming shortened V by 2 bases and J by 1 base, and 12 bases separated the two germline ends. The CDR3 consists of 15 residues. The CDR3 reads CASSYSFGGSYEQYF. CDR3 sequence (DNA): TGTGCCAGCAGTTACAGTTTCGGCGGATCCTACGAGCAGTACTTC.

CDR3 loop: CASSSGWASGGDKQETQYF. The CDR3 nucleotides are TGTGCCAGCAGCTCCGGTTGGGCTAGCGGGGGAGATAAGCAAGAGACCCAGTACTTC. The chain carries TRBV7-9 and TRBJ2-5; 10 nucleotides agree with TRBD2. The CDR3 sequence is 19 residues long. Germline V gene lookup returns CDR1 SEHNR and CDR2 FQNEAQ (reference sequence). Trimming removed 4 bases from V and 2 bases from J; junction bases left unmatched: 16.

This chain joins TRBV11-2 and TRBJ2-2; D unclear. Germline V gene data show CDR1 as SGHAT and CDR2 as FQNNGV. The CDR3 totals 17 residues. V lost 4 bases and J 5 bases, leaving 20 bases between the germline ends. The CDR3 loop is CASSSWSGPEATGELFF. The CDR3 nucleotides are TGTGCCAGCAGCTCCTGGTCCGGTCCCGAAGCGACCGGGGAGCTGTTTTTT.

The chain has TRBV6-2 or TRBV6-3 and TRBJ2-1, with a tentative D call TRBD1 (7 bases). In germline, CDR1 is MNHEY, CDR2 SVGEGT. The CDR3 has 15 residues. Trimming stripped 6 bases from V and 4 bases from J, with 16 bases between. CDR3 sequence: CASSIGAGGYNEQFF. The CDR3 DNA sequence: TGTGCCAGCAGCATAGGGGCAGGGGGGTACAATGAGCAGTTCTTC.

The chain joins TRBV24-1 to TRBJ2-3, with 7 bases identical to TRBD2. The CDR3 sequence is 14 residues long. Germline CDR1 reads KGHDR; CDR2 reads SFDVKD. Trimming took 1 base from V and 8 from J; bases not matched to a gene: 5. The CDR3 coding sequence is TGTGCCACCAGTGATTTCAGCGGGGCGGGTACGCAGTATTTT. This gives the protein CATSDFSGAGTQYF.

CDR3 loop: CASSVAPGNEQFF. The CDR3 DNA reads as TGTGCCAGCAGCGTAGCGCCAGGGAATGAGCAGTTCTTC. The genes are TRBV9 and TRBJ2-1; perhaps TRBD1 as D (5 bases). V gave up 0 bases and J gave up 7 bases, with 8 bases separating them. The germline CDR1 and CDR2 sequences are SGDLS and YYNGEE. This CDR3 region has 13 residues.

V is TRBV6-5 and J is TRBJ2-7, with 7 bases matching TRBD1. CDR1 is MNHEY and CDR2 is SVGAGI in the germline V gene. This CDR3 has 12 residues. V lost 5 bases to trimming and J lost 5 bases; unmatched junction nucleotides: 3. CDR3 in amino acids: CASSRQGHEQYF. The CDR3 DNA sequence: TGTGCCAGCAGTAGACAGGGCCACGAGCAGTACTTC.

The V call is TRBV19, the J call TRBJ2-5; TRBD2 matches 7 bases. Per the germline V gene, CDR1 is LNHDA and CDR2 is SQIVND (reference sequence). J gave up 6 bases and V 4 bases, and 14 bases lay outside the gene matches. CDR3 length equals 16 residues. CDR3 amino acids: CASSKGLKRGVQTQYF. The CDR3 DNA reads TGTGCCAGTAGTAAGGGCCTGAAGCGGGGTGTACAGACCCAGTACTTC.

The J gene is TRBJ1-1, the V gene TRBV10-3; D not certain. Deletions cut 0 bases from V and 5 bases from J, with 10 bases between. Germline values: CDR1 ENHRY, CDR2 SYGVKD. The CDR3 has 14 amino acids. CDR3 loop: CAISESSRQTEAFF. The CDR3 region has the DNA TGTGCCATCAGTGAGTCGTCAAGACAAACTGAAGCTTTCTTT.

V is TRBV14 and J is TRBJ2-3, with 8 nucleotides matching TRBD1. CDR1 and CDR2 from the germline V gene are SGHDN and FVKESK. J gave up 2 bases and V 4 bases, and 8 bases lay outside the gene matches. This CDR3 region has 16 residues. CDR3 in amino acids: CASSLYRGADTDTQYF. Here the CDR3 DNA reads TGTGCCAGCAGCCTATACAGGGGGGCGGACACAGATACGCAGTATTTT.